Each of the 7 T cell receptor beta chains below was sequenced from the same sample in a study of blood T cell repertoires in COVID-19. Method: immunoSEQ multiplex PCR; TCRdb's copy keeps in-frame clones and lacks some. The table includes about 70,000 clones, around 83% detected once. The material sequenced was peripheral blood. All receptors derive from a man older than 75 with acute or convalescent COVID-19.

This clone showed up just a few times. The V call is TRBV5-1, the J call TRBJ2-6; 7 bases are a match to TRBD1. The CDR3 spans 18 residues. Germline lookup yields CDR1 SGHRS and CDR2 YFSETQ. V lost 0 bases, J lost 2 bases, and 8 bases stayed unmatched. CDR3 region: CASSLVPGGSAGANVLTF. DNA for the CDR3: TGCGCCAGCAGCTTGGTCCCAGGGGGATCTGCTGGGGCCAACGTCCTGACTTTC.

This chain uses TRBV4-3 with TRBJ1-4; D not certain. Per germline, CDR1 LGHNA and CDR2 YSLEER. Trimming cost V 0 bases and J 7 bases, with 12 bases left between them. The CDR3 runs to 15 residues. The CDR3 sequence: CASSQEPGRFEKLFF. The DNA of the CDR3 is TGCGCCAGCAGCCAAGAACCGGGAAGGTTTGAAAAACTGTTTTTT.

The V and J genes are TRBV10-2 and TRBJ2-2, with a possible D match to TRBD1 (6 bases). V was trimmed by 2 bases and J by 6 bases, leaving 7 bases between them. The CDR3 is 13 residues long. Germline CDR1 reads WSHSY; CDR2 reads SAAADI. The CDR3 sequence is CASSEQGSGELFF. DNA of the CDR3: TGCGCCAGCAGTGAGCAGGGGTCCGGGGAGCTGTTTTTT.

This clone was seen only a few times. V and J are TRBV7-2 and TRBJ2-3, with D perhaps matching TRBD2 (5 bases). The CDR3 extends over 14 amino acids. CDR1 and CDR2 (germline): SGHTA, FQGNSA. The V gene lost 1 base and the J gene lost 5 bases, with 10 bases spanning the gap. In nucleotides, the CDR3 is TGTGCCAGCAGCTTAGAGTTAGGAGGAGATACGCAGTATTTT. It codes for CASSLELGGDTQYF.

The CDR3 reads CASSLERAGANVLTF. The CDR3 DNA sequence: TGTGCCAGCAGCTTAGAGAGGGCTGGGGCCAACGTCCTGACTTTC. V gene TRBV11-2 combines with J gene TRBJ2-6; D is perhaps TRBD2 (5 bases). With 0 bases removed from V and 2 bases from J, the gap between germline ends came to 5 bases. The germline gives CDR1 SGHAT, CDR2 FQNNGV. The CDR3 consists of 15 residues.

The rearrangement joins TRBV25-1 to TRBJ1-1; D perhaps matches TRBD1 (5 bases). Germline lookup yields CDR1 MGHDK and CDR2 SYGVNS. V lost 3 bases to trimming and J lost 5 bases, with 7 bases between them. The CDR3 consists of 12 residues. For the CDR3, the DNA is TGTGCCAGCAGTGAGGGGCGGACTGAAGCTTTCTTT. Protein product: CASSEGRTEAFF.

This clone has only one observation. This chain uses TRBV5-4 with TRBJ1-1; 9 positions match TRBD1. Germline assignment: CDR1 SGHNT and CDR2 YYREEE (reference sequence). This CDR3 spans 16 amino acids. The V gene end was trimmed by 4 bases and the J gene end by 3 bases; junction bases not matched to a gene: 10. For the CDR3, the DNA is TGTGCCAGCAGCAAACCGGGACAGGGAGTAGACACTGAAGCTTTCTTT. Translating it yields CASSKPGQGVDTEAFF.